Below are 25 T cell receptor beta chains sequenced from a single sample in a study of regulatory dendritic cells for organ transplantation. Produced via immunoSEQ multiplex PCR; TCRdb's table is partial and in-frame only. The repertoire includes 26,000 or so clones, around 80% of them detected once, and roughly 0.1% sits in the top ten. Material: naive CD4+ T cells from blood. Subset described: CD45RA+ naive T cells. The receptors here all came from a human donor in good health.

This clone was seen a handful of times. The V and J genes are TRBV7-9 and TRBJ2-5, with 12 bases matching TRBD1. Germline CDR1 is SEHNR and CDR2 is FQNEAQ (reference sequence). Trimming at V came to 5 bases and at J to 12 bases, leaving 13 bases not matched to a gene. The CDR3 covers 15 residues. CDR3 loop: CASSPTPGTGGKEYF. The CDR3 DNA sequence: TGTGCCAGCAGCCCCACCCCAGGGACAGGGGGCAAAGAGTACTTC.

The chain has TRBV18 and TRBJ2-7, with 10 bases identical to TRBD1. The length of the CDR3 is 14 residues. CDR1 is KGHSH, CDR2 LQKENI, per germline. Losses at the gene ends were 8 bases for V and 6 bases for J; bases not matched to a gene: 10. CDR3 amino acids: CASTSGTGVPEQYF. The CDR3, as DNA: TGTGCCAGCACCTCCGGGACAGGGGTTCCCGAGCAGTACTTC.

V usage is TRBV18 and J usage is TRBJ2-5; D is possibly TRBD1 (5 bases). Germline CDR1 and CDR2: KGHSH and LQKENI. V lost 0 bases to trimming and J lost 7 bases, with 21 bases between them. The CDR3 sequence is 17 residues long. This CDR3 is CASSPPNGREEQLTQYF. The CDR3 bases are TGTGCCAGCTCACCACCGAACGGCAGGGAAGAGCAGCTGACCCAGTACTTC.

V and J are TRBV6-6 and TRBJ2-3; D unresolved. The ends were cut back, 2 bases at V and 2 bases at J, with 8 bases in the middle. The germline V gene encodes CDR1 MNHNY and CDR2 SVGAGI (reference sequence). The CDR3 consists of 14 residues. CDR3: CASSYRQVTDTQYF. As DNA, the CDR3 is TGTGCCAGCAGTTACAGGCAGGTCACAGATACGCAGTATTTT.

The CDR3 bases are TGTGCCAGCAGCTTAGCTGACAGTAAACATCCCAGCTTCTATGGCTACACCTTC. Its translation: CASSLADSKHPSFYGYTF. The rearrangement links TRBV7-2 to TRBJ1-2, with a tentative D call TRBD1 (5 bases). Germline assignment: CDR1 SGHTA and CDR2 FQGNSA. Trimming took 0 bases from V and 4 from J, leaving 21 bases between them. The CDR3 runs to 18 residues.

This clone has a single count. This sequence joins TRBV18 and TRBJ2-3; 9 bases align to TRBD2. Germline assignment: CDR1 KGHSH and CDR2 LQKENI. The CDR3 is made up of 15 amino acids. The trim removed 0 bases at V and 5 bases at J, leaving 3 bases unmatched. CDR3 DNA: TGTGCCAGCTCACCACCGCGGGGGGGTGAAGATACGCAGTATTTT. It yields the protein CASSPPRGGEDTQYF.

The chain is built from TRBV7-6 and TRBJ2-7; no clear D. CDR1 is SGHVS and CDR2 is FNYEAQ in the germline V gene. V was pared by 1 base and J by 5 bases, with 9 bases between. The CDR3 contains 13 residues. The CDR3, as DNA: TGTGCCAGCAGCTTAGTGGCTCTGGACGAGCAGTACTTC. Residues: CASSLVALDEQYF.

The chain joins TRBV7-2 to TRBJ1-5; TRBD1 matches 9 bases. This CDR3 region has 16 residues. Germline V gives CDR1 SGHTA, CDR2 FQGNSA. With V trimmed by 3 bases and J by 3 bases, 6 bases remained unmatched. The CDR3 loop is CASSFTGQGFNQPQHF. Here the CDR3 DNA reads TGTGCCAGCAGCTTCACGGGACAGGGCTTCAATCAGCCCCAGCATTTT.

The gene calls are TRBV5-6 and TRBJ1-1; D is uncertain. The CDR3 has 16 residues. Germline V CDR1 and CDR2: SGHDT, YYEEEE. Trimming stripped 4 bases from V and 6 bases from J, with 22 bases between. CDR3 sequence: CASSQLERVQLAEAFF. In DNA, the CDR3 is TGTGCCAGCAGCCAATTGGAGAGGGTACAGTTAGCTGAAGCTTTCTTT.

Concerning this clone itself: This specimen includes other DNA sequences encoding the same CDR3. The CDR3 reads CASSKQGQRSTIYF. For the CDR3, the DNA is TGTGCCAGCAGCAAGCAGGGACAAAGGAGCACCATATATTTT. The chain employs TRBV6-1 and TRBJ1-3, with D maybe TRBD1 (6 bases). V lost 6 bases to trimming and J lost 9 bases, with 18 bases between them. The CDR3 loop spans 14 amino acids. The V gene's germline CDR1 is MNHNS and CDR2 SASEGT.

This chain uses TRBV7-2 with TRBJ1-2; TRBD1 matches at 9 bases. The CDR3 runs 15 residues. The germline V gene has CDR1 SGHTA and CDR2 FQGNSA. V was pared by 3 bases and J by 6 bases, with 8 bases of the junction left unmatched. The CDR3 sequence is CASSFAQGARDGYTF. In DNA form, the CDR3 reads TGTGCCAGCAGCTTCGCACAGGGGGCGCGGGATGGCTACACCTTC.

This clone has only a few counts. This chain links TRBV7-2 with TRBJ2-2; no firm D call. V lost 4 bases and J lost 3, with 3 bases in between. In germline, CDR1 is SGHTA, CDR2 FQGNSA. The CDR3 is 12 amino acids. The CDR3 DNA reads TGTGCCAGCAGCTCATACACCGGGGAGCTGTTTTTT. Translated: CASSSYTGELFF.

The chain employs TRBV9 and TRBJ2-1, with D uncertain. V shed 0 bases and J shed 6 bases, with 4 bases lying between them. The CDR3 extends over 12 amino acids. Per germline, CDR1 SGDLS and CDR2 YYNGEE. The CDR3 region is CASSVAFNEQFF. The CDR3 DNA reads TGTGCCAGCAGCGTAGCCTTCAATGAGCAGTTCTTC.

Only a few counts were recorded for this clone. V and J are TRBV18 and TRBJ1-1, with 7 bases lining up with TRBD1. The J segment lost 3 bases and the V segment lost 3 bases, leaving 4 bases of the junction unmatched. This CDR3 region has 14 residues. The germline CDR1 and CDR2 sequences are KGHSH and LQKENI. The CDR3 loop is CASSPRGRDTEAFF. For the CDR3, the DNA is TGTGCCAGCTCACCGAGGGGGCGTGACACTGAAGCTTTCTTT.

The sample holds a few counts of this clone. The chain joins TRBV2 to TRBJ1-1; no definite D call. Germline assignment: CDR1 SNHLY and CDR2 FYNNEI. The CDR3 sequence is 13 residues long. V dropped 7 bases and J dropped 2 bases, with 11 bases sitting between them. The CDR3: CASIGVVNTEAFF. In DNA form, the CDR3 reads TGTGCCAGCATCGGGGTAGTTAACACTGAAGCTTTCTTT.

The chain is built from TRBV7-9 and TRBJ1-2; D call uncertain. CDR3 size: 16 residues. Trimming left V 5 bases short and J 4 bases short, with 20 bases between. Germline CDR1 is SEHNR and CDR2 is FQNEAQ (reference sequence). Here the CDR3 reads CASSRLFGLTPYGYTF. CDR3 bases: TGTGCCAGCAGCCGCCTTTTTGGCCTCACCCCCTATGGCTACACCTTC.

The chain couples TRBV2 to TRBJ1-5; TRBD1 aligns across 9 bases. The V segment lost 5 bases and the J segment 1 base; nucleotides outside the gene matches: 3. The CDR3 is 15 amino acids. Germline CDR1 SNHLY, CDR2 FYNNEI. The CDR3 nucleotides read TGTGCCAGCAGTTCACAGGGGGCGAGCAATCAGCCCCAGCATTTT. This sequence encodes CASSSQGASNQPQHF.

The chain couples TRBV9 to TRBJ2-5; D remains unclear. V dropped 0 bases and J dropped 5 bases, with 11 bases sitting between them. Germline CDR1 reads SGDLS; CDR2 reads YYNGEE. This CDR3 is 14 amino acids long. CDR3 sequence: CASSVAVAAETQYF. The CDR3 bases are TGTGCCAGCAGCGTAGCGGTCGCCGCCGAGACCCAGTACTTC.

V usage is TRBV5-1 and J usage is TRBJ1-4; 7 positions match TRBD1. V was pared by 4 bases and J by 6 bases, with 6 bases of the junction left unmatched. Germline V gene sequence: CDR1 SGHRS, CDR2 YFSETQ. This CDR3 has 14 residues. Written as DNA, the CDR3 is TGCGCCAGCAGCATAGACAGGGCCGATGAAAAACTGTTTTTT. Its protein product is CASSIDRADEKLFF. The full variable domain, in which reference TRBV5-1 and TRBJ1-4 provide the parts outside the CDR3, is KAGVTQTPRYLIKTRGQQVTLSCSPISGHRSVSWYQQTPGQGLQFLFEYFSETQRNKGNFPGRFSGRQFSNSRSEMNVSTLELGDSALYLCASSIDRADEKLFFGSGTQLSVL.

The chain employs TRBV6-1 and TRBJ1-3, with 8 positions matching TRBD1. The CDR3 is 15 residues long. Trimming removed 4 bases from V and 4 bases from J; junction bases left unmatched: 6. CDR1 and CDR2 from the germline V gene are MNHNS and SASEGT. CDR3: CASSGSGGSGNTIYF. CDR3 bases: TGTGCCAGCAGTGGCTCAGGGGGCAGCGGAAACACCATATATTTT.

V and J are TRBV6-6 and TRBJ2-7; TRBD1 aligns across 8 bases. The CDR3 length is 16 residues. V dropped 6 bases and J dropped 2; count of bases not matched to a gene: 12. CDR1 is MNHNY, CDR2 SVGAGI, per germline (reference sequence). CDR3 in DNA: TGTGCCAGCAGACCCAACCCGGGACAGGATACCTACGAGCAGTACTTC. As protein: CASRPNPGQDTYEQYF.

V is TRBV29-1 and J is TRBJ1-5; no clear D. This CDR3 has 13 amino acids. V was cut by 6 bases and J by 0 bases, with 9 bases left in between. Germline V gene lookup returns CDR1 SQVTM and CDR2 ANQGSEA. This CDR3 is CSVEGDSNQPQHF. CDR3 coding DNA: TGCAGCGTGGAGGGAGATAGCAATCAGCCCCAGCATTTT.

CDR3 in amino acids: CASSFQGTGMFYEQYF. DNA of the CDR3: TGTGCCAGCAGCTTCCAAGGGACAGGGATGTTTTACGAGCAGTACTTC. V usage is TRBV7-8 and J usage is TRBJ2-7; 9 bases fit TRBD1. The germline gives CDR1 SGHVS, CDR2 FQNEAQ. There are 16 residues in the CDR3. The junction had 10 bases not matched to a gene; V was cut back by 3 bases and J by 4 bases.

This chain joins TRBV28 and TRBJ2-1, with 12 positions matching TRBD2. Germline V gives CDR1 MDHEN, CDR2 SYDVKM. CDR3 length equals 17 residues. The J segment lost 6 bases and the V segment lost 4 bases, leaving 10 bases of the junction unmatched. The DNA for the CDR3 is TGTGCCAGCAGTTCACCTAGCGGGGGGGCGAGTATCAATGAGCAGTTCTTC. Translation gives CASSSPSGGASINEQFF.

CDR3 in DNA: TGCAGCGTTGAAGATGTCGGCGGGGGTTCCACAGATACGCAGTATTTT. The encoded protein is CSVEDVGGGSTDTQYF. The V call is TRBV29-1, the J call TRBJ2-3; 7 bases line up with TRBD2. CDR3 size: 16 residues. The junction had 8 bases not matched to a gene; V was cut back by 0 bases and J by 2 bases. The germline V gene has CDR1 SQVTM and CDR2 ANQGSEA.